These 11 T cell receptor beta chains originate from one sample sequenced in a study of OX40 agonist ivuxolimab in advanced cancers. Data came from immunoSEQ multiplex PCR; TCRdb stores just in-frame clones and leaves some out. In the table there are about 22,000 clones, 86% of which are singletons. Sequenced here: CD4+ or CD8+ T cells sorted from blood, sampled in a trial of the OX40 agonist ivuxolimab. The receptor set was obtained from an adult with an advanced solid tumor such as melanoma, head and neck, liver or kidney cancer.

V and J are TRBV5-6 and TRBJ2-7; D is ambiguous. The CDR3 runs 11 residues. Trimming took 3 bases from V and 3 from J, leaving 4 bases between them. Per the germline V gene, CDR1 is SGHDT and CDR2 is YYEEEE. CDR3 DNA: TGTGCCAGCAGCTCATACTACGAGCAGTACTTC. As protein: CASSSYYEQYF.

V and J are TRBV19 and TRBJ2-7, with 11 bases matching TRBD2. This CDR3 region has 18 residues. Germline values: CDR1 LNHDA, CDR2 SQIVND (reference sequence). With V trimmed by 5 bases and J by 7 bases, 19 bases remained unmatched. This CDR3 reads CASSPASGRPPVTGEQYF. The DNA for the CDR3 is TGTGCCAGTAGTCCAGCTAGCGGGAGGCCACCCGTGACTGGGGAGCAGTACTTC. Complete variable domain (other parts from reference TRBV19 and TRBJ2-7): DGGITQSPKYLFRKEGQNVTLSCEQNLNHDAMYWYRQDPGQGLRLIYYSQIVNDFQKGDIAEGYSVSREKKESFPLTVTSAQKNPTAFYLCASSPASGRPPVTGEQYFGPGTRLTVT.

This clone was recorded once. The V and J genes are TRBV9 and TRBJ2-1; D gene ambiguous. Deletions cut 3 bases from V and 8 bases from J, with 9 bases between. Germline CDR1 is SGDLS and CDR2 is YYNGEE. CDR3 length: 12 residues. CDR3 coding DNA: TGTGCCAGCAGCGCAGAAAGTTATGAGCAGTTCTTC. Residues: CASSAESYEQFF.

V usage is TRBV6-5 and J usage is TRBJ1-1; D is possibly TRBD1 (5 bases). V lost 4 bases and J 4 bases, leaving 10 bases between the germline ends. The CDR3 length is 13 residues. The germline V gene encodes CDR1 MNHEY and CDR2 SVGAGI. CDR3 DNA: TGTGCCAGCAGTTCGGGACTTACCACTGAAGCTTTCTTT. It codes for CASSSGLTTEAFF.

The chain uses TRBV18 and TRBJ2-7, with D possibly TRBD2 on 5 matching bases. The CDR3 totals 15 residues. Germline loops: CDR1 KGHSH, CDR2 LQKENI. V was clipped by 6 bases and J by 2 bases, with 17 bases between them. The CDR3 is CASSPAAGTPYEQYF. CDR3 in DNA: TGTGCCAGCTCCCCGGCCGCGGGTACCCCCTACGAGCAGTACTTC.

CDR3 sequence: CASSPEGALNNEQFF. The CDR3 DNA follows: TGTGCCAGCAGCCCCGAGGGGGCGTTAAACAATGAGCAGTTCTTC. The V and J genes are TRBV13 and TRBJ2-1; 7 bases are a match to TRBD1. CDR1 PRHDT and CDR2 FYEKMQ come from the germline V gene (reference sequence). J was trimmed by 5 bases and V by 5 bases; bases with no gene match: 9. The CDR3 sequence is 15 residues long.

The chain is built from TRBV4-1 and TRBJ2-5, with 8 bases matching TRBD1. Per the germline V gene, CDR1 is MGHRA and CDR2 is YSYEKL. Trimming took 2 bases from V and 5 from J; bases not matched to a gene: 7. The CDR3 runs to 15 residues. As DNA, the CDR3 is TGCGCCAGCAGCCAACAGGACAGGGTTGCGGAGACCCAGTACTTC. It specifies CASSQQDRVAETQYF.

This clone was observed a single time. V gene TRBV4-1 combines with J gene TRBJ2-5, with 7 bases fitting TRBD2. The J call is doubtful: the DNA matches TRBJ2-7 better. CDR1 MGHRA and CDR2 YSYEKL come from the germline V gene. The CDR3 is made up of 13 amino acids. CDR3 in amino acids: CASSRGLVYEQYF. CDR3 DNA: TGCGCCAGCAGCCGTGGACTAGTATACGAGCAGTACTTC.

This clone is medium-sized in the sample. This chain uses TRBV7-9 with TRBJ1-2, with 8 bases identical to TRBD1. Unmatched junction bases numbered 6, after V lost 7 bases and J lost 2 bases. CDR1 is SEHNR, CDR2 FQNEAQ, per germline (reference sequence). This CDR3 contains 14 residues. The DNA for the CDR3 is TGTGCCAGCACCAGCTGGACAGGGAACTATGGCTACACCTTC. Protein sequence: CASTSWTGNYGYTF.

This clone has a handful of counts. This sequence joins TRBV28 and TRBJ2-3, with unresolved D. Trimming removed 3 bases from V and 0 bases from J, with 16 bases in between. The CDR3 has 17 amino acids. Germline V gene lookup returns CDR1 MDHEN and CDR2 SYDVKM. The CDR3 loop reads CASSFNPRRSSTDTQYF. CDR3 DNA sequence: TGTGCCAGCAGTTTTAACCCGCGGCGGTCTAGCACAGATACGCAGTATTTT.

The V call is TRBV14, the J call TRBJ1-2; D is possibly TRBD1 (5 bases). Trimming removed 4 bases from V and 2 bases from J, with 17 bases in between. The CDR3 extends over 16 amino acids. Germline CDR1 is SGHDN and CDR2 is FVKESK. The CDR3 DNA reads TGTGCCAGCAGCCCAAGTGGCAGGGACTACAACTATGGCTACACCTTC. This codes for CASSPSGRDYNYGYTF.